This TCR beta chain stems from a study of blood T cell repertoires in COVID-19. At the level of the study: There were acute and convalescent COVID-19 samples, and they came from the United States, Italy and Spain. Sources were T cells, B-cell-depleted T cells, or PBMCs; the material itself was cDNA or gDNA.

Germline CDR1 is LGHDT and CDR2 is YNNKEL (reference sequence). J was trimmed by 3 bases and V by 1 base; bases with no gene match: 9. The CDR3 totals 17 residues. In the original workflow: Nucleated cell number was recorded as an estimate derived from reference gene primer amplification. Using immunoSEQ multiplex PCR, the repertoire was profiled, and TCRdb retains in-frame clones only, with some absent. V and J calls and clone size are given by that table; D and trimming were obtained from the DNA. The sample includes about 59,000 clones, about four fifths of them seen just once. The chain is built from TRBV3-1 (or the pseudogene TRBV3-2) and TRBJ1-1; 9 nucleotides match TRBD1. This receptor was taken from a woman over 75 with active or convalescent COVID-19. What was sequenced was peripheral blood. CDR3 region: CASSQGNIRTGDTEAFF. The CDR3 DNA sequence: TGTGCCAGCAGCCAAGGTAACATTAGGACAGGGGACACTGAAGCTTTCTTT.